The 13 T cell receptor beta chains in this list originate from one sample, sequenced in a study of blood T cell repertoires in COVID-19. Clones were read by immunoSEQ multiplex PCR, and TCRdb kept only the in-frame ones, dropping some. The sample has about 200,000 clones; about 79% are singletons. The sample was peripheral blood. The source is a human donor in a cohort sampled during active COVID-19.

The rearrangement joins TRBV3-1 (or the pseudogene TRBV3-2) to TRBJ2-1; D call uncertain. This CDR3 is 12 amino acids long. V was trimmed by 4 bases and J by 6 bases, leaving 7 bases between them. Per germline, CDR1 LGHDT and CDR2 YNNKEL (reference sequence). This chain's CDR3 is CASSLVSNEQFF. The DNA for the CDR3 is TGTGCCAGCAGCCTTGTCTCCAATGAGCAGTTCTTC.

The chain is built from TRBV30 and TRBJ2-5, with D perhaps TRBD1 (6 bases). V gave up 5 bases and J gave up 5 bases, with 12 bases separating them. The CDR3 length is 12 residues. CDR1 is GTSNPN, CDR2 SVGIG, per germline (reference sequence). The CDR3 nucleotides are TGTGCCTGGGGGACAAGGAGGGAGACCCAGTACTTC. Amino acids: CAWGTRRETQYF.

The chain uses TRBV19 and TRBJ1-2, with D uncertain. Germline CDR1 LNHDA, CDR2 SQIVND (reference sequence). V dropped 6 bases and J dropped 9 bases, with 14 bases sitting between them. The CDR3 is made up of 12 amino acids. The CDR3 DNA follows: TGTGCCAGTAGCGTTCCTAACTTGCGCTACACCTTC. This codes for CASSVPNLRYTF.

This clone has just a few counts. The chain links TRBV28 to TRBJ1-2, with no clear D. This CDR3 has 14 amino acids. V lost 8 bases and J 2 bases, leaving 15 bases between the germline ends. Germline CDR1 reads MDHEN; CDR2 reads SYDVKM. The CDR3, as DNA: TGTGCCAGCGTCCCACGAATCAGAAACTATGGCTACACCTTC. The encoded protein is CASVPRIRNYGYTF.

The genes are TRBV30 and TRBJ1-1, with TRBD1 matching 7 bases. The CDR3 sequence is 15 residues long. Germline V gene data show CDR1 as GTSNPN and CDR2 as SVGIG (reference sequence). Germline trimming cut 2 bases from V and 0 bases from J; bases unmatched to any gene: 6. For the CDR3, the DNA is TGTGCCTGGAGTCCCCGGACAGGAATGAACACTGAAGCTTTCTTT. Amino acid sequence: CAWSPRTGMNTEAFF.

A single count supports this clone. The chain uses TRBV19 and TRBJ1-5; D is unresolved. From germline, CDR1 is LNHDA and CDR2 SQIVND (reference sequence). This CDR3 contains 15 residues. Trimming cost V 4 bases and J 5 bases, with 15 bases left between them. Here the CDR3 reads CASSNWGVWYQPQHF. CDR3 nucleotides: TGTGCCAGTAGTAATTGGGGAGTTTGGTATCAGCCCCAGCATTTT. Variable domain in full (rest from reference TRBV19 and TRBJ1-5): DGGITQSPKYLFRKEGQNVTLSCEQNLNHDAMYWYRQDPGQGLRLIYYSQIVNDFQKGDIAEGYSVSREKKESFPLTVTSAQKNPTAFYLCASSNWGVWYQPQHFGDGTRLSIL.

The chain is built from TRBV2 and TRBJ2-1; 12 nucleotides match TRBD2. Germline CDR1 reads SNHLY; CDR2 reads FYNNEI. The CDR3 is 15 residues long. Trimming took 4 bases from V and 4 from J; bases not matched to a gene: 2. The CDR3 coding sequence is TGTGCCAGCAGTGTCGGGACTAGCGGGTACAATGAGCAGTTCTTC. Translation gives CASSVGTSGYNEQFF.

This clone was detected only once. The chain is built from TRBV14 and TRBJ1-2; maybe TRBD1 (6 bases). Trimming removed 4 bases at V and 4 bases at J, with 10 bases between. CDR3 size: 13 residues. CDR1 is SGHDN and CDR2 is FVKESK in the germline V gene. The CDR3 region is CASSLPRGYGYTF. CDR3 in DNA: TGTGCCAGCAGCCTCCCCAGGGGCTATGGCTACACCTTC.

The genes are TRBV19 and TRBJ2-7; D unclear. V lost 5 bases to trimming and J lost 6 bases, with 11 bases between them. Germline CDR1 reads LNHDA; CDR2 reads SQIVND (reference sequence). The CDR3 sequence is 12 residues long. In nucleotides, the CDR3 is TGTGCCAGTAGTCTGCTGACGGGCGAGCAGTACTTC. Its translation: CASSLLTGEQYF.

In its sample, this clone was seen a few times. DNA of the CDR3: TGTGCCAGCAGTTACTCGGGACAGTACGAGCAGTACTTC. It translates to CASSYSGQYEQYF. The J gene is TRBJ2-7, the V gene TRBV6-5; 7 bases agree with TRBD1. The germline V gene has CDR1 MNHEY and CDR2 SVGAGI. V dropped 0 bases and J dropped 4; count of bases not matched to a gene: 0. CDR3 length: 13 residues.

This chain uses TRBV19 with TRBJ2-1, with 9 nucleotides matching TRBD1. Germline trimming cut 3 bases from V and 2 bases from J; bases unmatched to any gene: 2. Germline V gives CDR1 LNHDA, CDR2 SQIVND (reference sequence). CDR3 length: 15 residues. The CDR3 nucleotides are TGTGCCAGTAGTATGGGGGACAGGGCCTACAATGAGCAGTTCTTC. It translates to CASSMGDRAYNEQFF.

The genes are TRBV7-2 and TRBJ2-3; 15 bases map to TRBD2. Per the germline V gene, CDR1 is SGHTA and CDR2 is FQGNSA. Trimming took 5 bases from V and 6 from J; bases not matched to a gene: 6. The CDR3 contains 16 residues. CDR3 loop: CASSRTSGRAGDTQYF. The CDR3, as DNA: TGTGCCAGCAGCCGGACTAGCGGGAGGGCCGGGGATACGCAGTATTTT.

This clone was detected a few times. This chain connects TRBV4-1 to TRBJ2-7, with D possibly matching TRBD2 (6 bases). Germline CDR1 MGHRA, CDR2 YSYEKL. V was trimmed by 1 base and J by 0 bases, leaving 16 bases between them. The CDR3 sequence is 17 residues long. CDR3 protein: CASSQVSGPGSSYEQYF. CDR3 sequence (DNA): TGCGCCAGCAGCCAAGTAAGCGGGCCTGGGAGCTCCTACGAGCAGTACTTC.